Given below is one T cell receptor (beta chain) in context. In this sample, this clonotype turned up many times. Its antigen remains undetermined. No per-base quality is available; no much larger clone lies one base away. This sample stems from a study of CD8 T cells in ankylosing spondylitis (dated by TCRdb to between 2016 and 2019). About the full investigation: T cell receptor beta repertoires were profiled in healthy donors and ankylosing spondylitis patients so that disease-linked TCR variants could be found. The full study cohort was made up of over 20 ankylosing spondylitis patients and roughly 98 healthy donors. Peripheral blood was sampled, and synovial fluid was also collected from ankylosing spondylitis patients.

The sequencer was an Illumina HiSeq 2500. TCR beta libraries were prepared by quantitative 5'-RACE with molecular barcodes. For the original study's pipeline: A new computational method, built on a probabilistic model of VDJ rearrangement, was used to identify disease-linked TCR variants. TCRdb reprocessing: public reads trimmed at Q25 with fastp, clones called with MiXCR, in-frame beta chains kept. For every CDR3 protein sequence, its rows merge into one entry that carries the most common genes and DNA. The V and J calls reflect TCRdb's pipeline rather than the authors' work. The sample table records approximately 220,000 distinct CDR3 sequences; roughly 24% of these occur just once. The top ten hold under 7% of the sample. The CDR3 spans 14 residues, from the cysteine through the phenylalanine. CDR3 DNA only is kept here, 42 bases in frame from base 1. Trimmed from V: 0 bases; trimmed from J: 5 bases; junction bases lacking a gene match: 6. Looking up the germline V gene (reference sequence) yields CDR1 DFQATT and CDR2 SNEGSKA.

The paper as a whole reports these results and caveats: Some TCR beta motif variants had previously been reported in synovial fluid and blood of reactive arthritis patients, which suggested common disease-initiation mechanisms. Blood from ankylosing spondylitis patients appeared to be characterized by a TCR beta motif composed of about eight highly homologous amino acid variants. According to the report, matched synovial fluid samples from ankylosing spondylitis patients were significantly enriched for the disease-linked clones. The disease-linked clones showed a CD8+ phenotype and occurred at relatively low frequencies in peripheral blood.

What was sequenced was blood, either unsorted or a sorted T cell fraction (not recorded which). The chain joins TRBV20-1 to TRBJ1-1, and 7 junction bases match TRBD1. This receptor was taken from a male donor with ankylosing spondylitis or in good health (not recorded which). The CDR3 has the sequence CSARDRQGWTEAFF. The nucleotide sequence reads TGCAGTGCTAGAGACCGACAGGGCTGGACTGAAGCTTTCTTT.